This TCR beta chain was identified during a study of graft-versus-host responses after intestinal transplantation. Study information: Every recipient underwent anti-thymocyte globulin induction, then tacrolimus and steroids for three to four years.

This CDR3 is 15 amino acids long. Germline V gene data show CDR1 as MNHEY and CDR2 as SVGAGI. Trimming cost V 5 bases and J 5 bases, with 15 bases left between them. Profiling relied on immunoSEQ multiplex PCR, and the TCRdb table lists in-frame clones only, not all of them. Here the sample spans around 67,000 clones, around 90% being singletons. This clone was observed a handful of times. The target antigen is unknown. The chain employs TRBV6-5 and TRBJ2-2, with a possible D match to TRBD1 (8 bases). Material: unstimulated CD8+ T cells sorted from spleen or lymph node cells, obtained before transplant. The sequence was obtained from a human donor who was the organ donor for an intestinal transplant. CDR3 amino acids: CASSRTGRGTGELFF. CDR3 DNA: TGTGCCAGCAGTCGGACAGGGAGGGGTACCGGGGAGCTGTTTTTT.